The clone carrying this T cell receptor beta chain is a singleton in its sample. The CDR3 has 15 residues. J was trimmed by 0 bases and V by 4 bases; bases with no gene match: 4. Germline V gene sequence: CDR1 SEHNR, CDR2 FQNEAQ (reference sequence). The data derive from a study of blood T cell repertoires in COVID-19. Study summary: Sites in the United States, Italy and Spain provided acute and convalescent COVID-19 samples. Sample material is recorded as cDNA or gDNA derived from T cells, B-cell-depleted T cells, or PBMCs.

Study processing details: By means of reference gene primer amplification, nucleated cell counts were estimated. Data came from immunoSEQ multiplex PCR; TCRdb stores just in-frame clones and leaves some out. The V and J calls and clone size come from that table; D and trimming were worked out from the DNA. Of around 170,000 clones in the sample, less than 90% were seen once. Sequenced: peripheral blood. This rearrangement joins TRBV7-9 to TRBJ2-3, with TRBD1 matching 7 bases. This receptor was identified in a woman in her 70s with acute or convalescent COVID-19. The CDR3 is CASSSRRGSTDTQYF. The CDR3 region has the DNA TGTGCCAGCAGCTCGCGCAGGGGGAGCACAGATACGCAGTATTTT.